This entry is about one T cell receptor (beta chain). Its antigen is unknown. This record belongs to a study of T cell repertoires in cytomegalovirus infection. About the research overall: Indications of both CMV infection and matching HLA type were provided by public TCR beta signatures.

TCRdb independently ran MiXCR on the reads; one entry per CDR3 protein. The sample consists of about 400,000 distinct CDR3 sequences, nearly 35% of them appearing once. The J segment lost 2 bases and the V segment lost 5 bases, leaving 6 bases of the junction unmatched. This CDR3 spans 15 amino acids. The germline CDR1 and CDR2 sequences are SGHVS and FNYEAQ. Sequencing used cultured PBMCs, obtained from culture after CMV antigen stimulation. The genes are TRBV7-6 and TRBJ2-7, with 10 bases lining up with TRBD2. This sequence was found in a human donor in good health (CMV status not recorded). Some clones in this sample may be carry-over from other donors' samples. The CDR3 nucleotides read TGTGCCAGCAGCACCCGGACTAGCGGAACCTACGAGCAGTACTTC. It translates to CASSTRTSGTYEQYF.